This T cell receptor beta chain stems from a study of blood T cell repertoires in COVID-19. As for the study in general: Researchers got acute and convalescent COVID-19 samples from the United States, Italy and Spain. From T cells, B-cell-depleted T cells, or PBMCs came the material, which was cDNA or gDNA.

Germline V gene lookup returns CDR1 SGHNT and CDR2 YYREEE (reference sequence). V was cut by 4 bases and J by 1 base, with 12 bases left in between. The CDR3 covers 14 residues. Here immunoSEQ multiplex PCR was the method, and the copy in TCRdb shows in-frame clones only, minus some. The sample includes about 21,000 clones, roughly 86% of them seen just once. The source of this sequence is a man in his 70s with acute or convalescent COVID-19. The V gene is TRBV5-4, the J gene TRBJ2-7, with D possibly matching TRBD1 (6 bases). The source material was peripheral blood. In DNA, the CDR3 is TGTGCCAGCAGCGCTATAACAGGGTCCTACGAGCAGTACTTC. This translates into CASSAITGSYEQYF.